This T cell receptor (beta chain) was captured by sequencing in a study of CD4+ T cells in melanoma. A note on this clone: Its antigen is currently unknown.

The table came from immunoSEQ multiplex PCR; TCRdb's copy has only in-frame clones and leaves some out. Found here are 45,000 or so clones, roughly nine tenths of them singletons; the top ten hold about an eighth. V lost 5 bases and J lost 2, with 24 bases in between. Germline loops: CDR1 MNHEY, CDR2 SMNVEV (reference sequence). The CDR3 has 18 amino acids. Study results and limitations: A reported correlation linked neoantigen-specific CD4+ T cells to CD8+, macrophage and B cell function. Diverse differentiation states were reported for melanoma neoantigen-specific CD4+ T cells.

The chain has TRBV27 and TRBJ1-1, with a tentative D call TRBD1 (6 bases). This clonotype originated in a human donor with melanoma. The sample comprised peripheral blood. CDR3 nucleotides: TGTGCCAGCAGTCCCCCCGGACAGTCCGACCATACAAACACTGAAGCTTTCTTT. This sequence encodes CASSPPGQSDHTNTEAFF.